The clone carrying this T cell receptor beta chain was counted at least ten times. Its antigen remains unknown. Quantitative 5'-RACE was performed with molecular barcodes, and it yielded the TCR beta libraries. TCRdb reprocessed the 5' RACE reads with MiXCR, giving one entry per CDR3 protein. The table has around 250,000 distinct CDR3 sequences, about 11% seen once. There are 16 residues in the CDR3. After removal of 1 base from V and 2 bases from J, the junction contained 5 bases not matched to a gene. The germline V gene encodes CDR1 SGHRS and CDR2 YFSETQ. The entry originates in a study of CD8 T cells in ankylosing spondylitis. Study-level points and caveats: Made up of eight highly homologous variants, a TCR beta motif appeared characteristic of ankylosing spondylitis blood. Past research had described some motif variants in reactive arthritis synovial fluid and blood.

The sequence came from a male donor with ankylosing spondylitis or in good health (not recorded which). This chain links TRBV5-1 with TRBJ2-2; 7 bases agree with TRBD1. The specimen was blood, either unsorted or a sorted T cell fraction (not recorded which). The CDR3 here is CASSLSRDSNTGELFF. CDR3 DNA: TGCGCCAGCAGCTTGTCGAGGGACAGTAACACCGGGGAGCTGTTTTTT.